This TCR beta chain was sequenced for a study of cytomegalovirus exposure and HLA in healthy donors. Findings and limits, study-wide: The majority of TCR sequences were rare, yet some public TCRs appeared in many donors.

Primers: 60 Vbeta forward and 13 Jbeta reverse. Data came from immunoSEQ multiplex PCR; TCRdb stores just in-frame clones and leaves some out. The profile covers 150,000 to 200,000 clones, with more than 70% appearing a single time and roughly 10% taken by the ten largest. Concerning this clone: Its antigen is not identified.

Sequencing was carried out using PBMCs. This clonotype was obtained from a man between 18 and 29 years old in good health and CMV-seropositive.

The CDR3 sequence: CASSFGGYQPQHF. The CDR3 DNA follows: TGTGCCAGCAGTTTTGGGGGGTATCAGCCCCAGCATTTT. V is TRBV28 and J is TRBJ1-5, with D possibly matching TRBD1 (5 bases). The V gene's germline CDR1 is MDHEN and CDR2 SYDVKM. The CDR3 consists of 13 residues. The germline V and J ends were trimmed by 3 bases and 5 bases, with 8 bases remaining between them.